Listed below are T cell receptor beta chains from one sample, sequenced in a study of CD8 T cells in ankylosing spondylitis. TCRdb passed the 5' RACE reads through MiXCR, listing each CDR3 protein once. The profile covers roughly 180,000 distinct CDR3 sequences, with 8.5% to 10% appearing a single time and approximately 16% taken by the ten largest. The sample was blood, either unsorted or a sorted T cell fraction (not recorded which). The receptors stem from a female donor with ankylosing spondylitis or in good health (not recorded which). Both conserved end residues are part of each CDR3. A D gene is named only where the DNA matches it firmly. Clone size is stated in some rows and not others, as once, few, many or a class when expanded.

TRBJ2-7	TRBD2	TRBV12-3/TRBV12-4	many	CASSLTSDEQYF	TGTGCCAGCAGTTTAACTAGCGACGAGCAGTACTTC
TRBJ2-7	TRBD2	TRBV6-5	-	CASSYLAGPTYEQYF	TGTGCCAGCAGTTACTTAGCGGGACCTACCTACGAGCAGTACTTC
TRBJ2-7	-	TRBV6-4	-	CARDTGYYEQYF	TGTGCCCGGGATACAGGTTACTACGAGCAGTACTTC
TRBJ2-5	TRBD1	TRBV4-2	-	CASSQASGQYKETQYF	TGTGCCAGCAGCCAAGCCTCGGGACAGTACAAAGAGACCCAGTACTTC
TRBJ2-1	-	TRBV20-1	many	CSAPGVGDYNEQFF	TGCAGTGCCCCCGGGGTGGGAGACTACAATGAGCAGTTCTTC
TRBJ2-5	-	TRBV7-2	-	CASSFTGDRYQETQYF	TGTGCCAGCAGTTTCACGGGCGATCGGTACCAAGAGACCCAGTACTTC
TRBJ2-7	TRBD2	TRBV20-1	-	CSARGGLSGRPAYEQYF	TGCAGTGCTAGAGGTGGCCTAAGCGGGAGGCCTGCCTACGAGCAGTACTTC
TRBJ2-5	-	TRBV7-8	few	CASSLEELRKTQYF	TGTGCCAGCAGCTTAGAGGAATTGAGGAAGACCCAGTACTTC
TRBJ2-2	-	TRBV12-3/TRBV12-4	few	CATSNGLNTGELFF	TGTGCCACCTCGAATGGTTTGAACACCGGGGAGCTGTTTTTT
TRBJ2-5	-	TRBV7-9	many	CASSLVTARETQYF	TGTGCCAGCAGCTTAGTTACAGCCCGAGAGACCCAGTACTTC
TRBJ2-1	TRBD2	TRBV11-2	-	CASSLGKGGAHNEQFF	TGTGCCAGCAGCTTAGGGAAGGGAGGGGCCCACAATGAGCAGTTCTTC
TRBJ2-1	-	TRBV6-5	-	CASGDSGGYNEQFF	TGTGCCAGTGGGGACAGCGGGGGATACAATGAGCAGTTCTTC
TRBJ1-2	-	TRBV9	-	CASSDNYGYTF	TGTGCCAGCAGCGATAACTATGGCTACACCTTC
TRBJ1-1	TRBD1	TRBV3-1	many	CASSPGQGANEAFF	TGTGCCAGCAGCCCCGGACAGGGGGCAAATGAAGCTTTCTTT
TRBJ1-1	TRBD1	TRBV9	many	CASNEGDRATEAFF	TGTGCCAGCAATGAGGGGGACAGGGCCACTGAAGCTTTCTTT
TRBJ2-1	-	TRBV6-2/TRBV6-3	few	CASSYSGAAEQFF	TGTGCCAGCAGTTACTCAGGAGCGGCTGAGCAGTTCTTC
TRBJ2-7	TRBD2	TRBV6-2/TRBV6-3	-	CASSELAGTGYEQYF	TGTGCCAGCAGCGAACTAGCGGGAACGGGCTACGAGCAGTACTTC
TRBJ2-3	-	TRBV27	few	CASSSYSGSTTDTQYF	TGTGCCAGCAGTTCCTATAGTGGGAGTACAACAGATACGCAGTATTTT
TRBJ2-1	TRBD2	TRBV2	-	CASRMTSDRALEEQFF	TGTGCCAGCAGGATGACTAGCGACAGAGCCCTTGAGGAGCAGTTCTTC
TRBJ1-1	TRBD1	TRBV29-1	few	CSGQGGNTEAFF	TGCAGCGGACAGGGGGGGAACACTGAAGCTTTCTTT
TRBJ2-7	-	TRBV4-3	many	CASSQVYSSSYEQYF	TGCGCCAGCAGCCAAGTTTACAGTAGCTCCTACGAGCAGTACTTC
TRBJ1-6	-	TRBV12-3/TRBV12-4	many	CASSPTGSRAPLHF	TGTGCCAGCAGTCCAACAGGGAGTAGGGCACCCCTCCACTTT
TRBJ2-7	-	TRBV5-4	-	CASSLRVNSYEQYF	TGTGCCAGCAGCTTGAGAGTGAATAGCTACGAGCAGTACTTC